The source of this TCR beta chain is a study of shared clonotypes between healthy human individuals. Terminally differentiated effector memory CD45RA+ cells were left out of the naive CD8 fraction, which was CD45RO-negative and positively selected for CCR7. The assay was immunoSEQ multiplex PCR, and TCRdb's table has in-frame clones only and misses some. The sample has about 2.2 million clones; about 94% are singletons. Sequenced: naive CD8+ T cells from PBMCs. This sequence originates from a man aged 18 to 29 in good health. Some clones in this sample may be carry-over from other donors' samples.

The CDR3 sequence is CASSSNPSAATGTQYF. CDR3 sequence (DNA): TGTGCCAGCAGCTCAAACCCCTCAGCGGCAACGGGTACGCAGTATTTT. The rearrangement uses TRBV7-8 and TRBJ2-3, with D possibly being TRBD2 (5 bases). Germline CDR1 reads SGHVS; CDR2 reads FQNEAQ. Trimming removed 4 bases from V and 8 bases from J, with 22 bases in between. The CDR3 consists of 16 residues.